This passage covers 31 T cell receptor beta chains from one sample sequenced in a study of blood T cell repertoires in COVID-19 (dated by TCRdb to the early 2020s). The method was the immunoSEQ multiplex PCR assay. Held by TCRdb, this immuneACCESS table contains in-frame sequences only and omits some clones. Under half of the omission traces to an unresolved V gene where checked; the cause of the rest is unknown. The sample includes roughly 150,000 clones, with 80% to 85% observed a single time. The ten largest account for approximately 5.3% of the sample. What was sequenced was PBMCs or T cells enriched from blood (not recorded which). These receptor sequences come from a man aged 65-85 years who had been exposed to COVID-19.

The chain uses TRBV11-2 and TRBJ2-7; TRBD1 matches at 9 bases. This CDR3 contains 15 residues. The V gene's germline CDR1 is SGHAT and CDR2 FQNNGV. Trimming cost V 3 bases and J 7 bases; bases outside gene matches: 10. For the CDR3, the DNA is TGTGCCAGCAGCTTTTTAGGACAGGGGCTTGAAGAGCAGTACTTC. Translation: CASSFLGQGLEEQYF.

The V gene is TRBV30, the J gene TRBJ1-5; unclear D gene. Between the trimmed V and J ends, which lost 3 bases and 0 bases, there was a span of 15 bases. Germline CDR1 reads GTSNPN; CDR2 reads SVGIG (reference sequence). This CDR3 is 16 amino acids long. Here the CDR3 reads CAWRPTLPGSNQPQHF. Here the CDR3 DNA reads TGTGCCTGGAGGCCTACACTGCCGGGTAGCAATCAGCCCCAGCATTTT.

This rearrangement joins TRBV18 to TRBJ1-5; D remains unclear. The CDR3 sequence is 17 residues long. CDR1 and CDR2 (germline): KGHSH, LQKENI. V shed 1 base and J shed 6 bases, with 19 bases lying between them. CDR3 amino acids: CASSPRGPGSAGQPQHF. As DNA, the CDR3 is TGTGCCAGCTCACCACGAGGCCCGGGGAGTGCGGGTCAGCCCCAGCATTTT.

J is TRBJ1-2 and V is TRBV19; D is possibly TRBD1 (5 bases). The CDR3 totals 15 residues. Germline V CDR1 and CDR2: LNHDA, SQIVND (reference sequence). V lost 7 bases and J 5 bases, leaving 20 bases between the germline ends. This CDR3 reads CASTQDSPGNYGYTF. The CDR3 bases are TGTGCCAGTACCCAAGACAGCCCGGGCAATTATGGCTACACCTTC.

V and J are TRBV7-9 and TRBJ2-3, with D possibly matching TRBD2 (6 bases). Deletions cut 0 bases from V and 1 base from J, with 8 bases between. Germline assignment: CDR1 SEHNR and CDR2 FQNEAQ (reference sequence). The CDR3 loop spans 15 amino acids. The chain's CDR3 is CASSLAGTGTDTQYF. The DNA for the CDR3 is TGTGCCAGCAGCTTAGCCGGGACTGGCACAGATACGCAGTATTTT.

This clone has just one count. The chain employs TRBV9 and TRBJ2-3; 15 nucleotides align to TRBD2. V was clipped by 3 bases and J by 2 bases; unmatched bases: 4. The CDR3 length is 17 residues. Looked up from germline, CDR1 is SGDLS and CDR2 is YYNGEE. The CDR3 loop reads CASSGRTSGGATDTQYF. DNA of the CDR3: TGTGCCAGCAGCGGACGGACTAGCGGGGGGGCCACAGATACGCAGTATTTT.

The chain has TRBV6-2 or TRBV6-3 and TRBJ1-1; 9 bases are a match to TRBD1. The CDR3 extends over 15 amino acids. CDR1 is MNHEY, CDR2 SVGEGT, per germline. Trimming removed 2 bases from V and 5 bases from J; junction bases left unmatched: 6. The CDR3 reads CASSYADRGWTEAFF. As DNA, the CDR3 is TGTGCCAGCAGTTACGCGGACAGGGGATGGACTGAAGCTTTCTTT.

V and J are TRBV10-1 and TRBJ2-1, with TRBD1 identical over 7 bases. In germline, CDR1 is WNHNN, CDR2 SYGVQD (reference sequence). V was clipped by 6 bases and J by 9 bases; unmatched bases: 8. This CDR3 contains 13 residues. CDR3 in DNA: TGCGCCAGCAGAGAAACAGGGGTGGGTGAGCAGTTCTTC. Protein sequence: CASRETGVGEQFF.

The V gene is TRBV4-2, the J gene TRBJ2-2, with D tentatively TRBD2 (6 bases). Germline values: CDR1 LGHNA, CDR2 YNFKEQ. Trimming took 4 bases from V and 6 from J, leaving 12 bases between them. The length of the CDR3 is 14 residues. CDR3 DNA sequence: TGTGCCAGCAGCCCGGAGACTAGGCCCGGGGAGCTGTTTTTT. This encodes CASSPETRPGELFF.

This clone appeared once. This sequence joins TRBV19 and TRBJ1-1; 8 bases map to TRBD1. This CDR3 has 19 amino acids. V trimming: 7 bases; J trimming: 2 bases; junction bases outside the gene matches: 21. The V gene's germline CDR1 is LNHDA and CDR2 SQIVND (reference sequence). The CDR3 DNA reads as TGTGCCAGTACGGGGCAGGGGGCTACTACACGACGCAAAAACACTGAAGCTTTCTTT. Translating gives CASTGQGATTRRKNTEAFF.

This clone appeared a single time. The chain is built from TRBV4-3 and TRBJ2-1; 10 nucleotides match TRBD2. Per the germline V gene, CDR1 is LGHNA and CDR2 is YSLEER. Trimming at V came to 0 bases and at J to 8 bases, leaving 10 bases not matched to a gene. The length of the CDR3 is 17 residues. CDR3: CASSQDRPSGRTDEQFF. The CDR3, as DNA: TGCGCCAGCAGCCAAGATCGCCCTAGCGGGAGAACGGATGAGCAGTTCTTC.

V gene TRBV5-1 combines with J gene TRBJ2-5; 8 positions match TRBD1. CDR1 SGHRS and CDR2 YFSETQ come from the germline V gene. Trimming removed 7 bases from V and 1 base from J; junction bases left unmatched: 12. This CDR3 has 16 amino acids. CDR3 sequence reads: CASGTGQGIAQETQYF. The DNA for the CDR3 is TGCGCCAGCGGGACTGGACAGGGAATAGCCCAAGAGACCCAGTACTTC.

The count of this clone is one. The rearrangement uses TRBV19 and TRBJ2-7; D unresolved. Germline CDR1 and CDR2: LNHDA and SQIVND (reference sequence). CDR3 length: 14 amino acids. Between the trimmed V and J ends, which lost 5 bases and 0 bases, there was a span of 11 bases. The DNA of the CDR3 is TGTGCCAGTAGTGCCACAGACGGCTCCTACGAGCAGTACTTC. The encoded protein is CASSATDGSYEQYF.

The CDR3 loop is CASSAGQGTDTQYF. DNA for the CDR3: TGCGCCAGCAGCGCGGGACAGGGCACAGATACGCAGTATTTT. The chain carries TRBV5-1 and TRBJ2-3; 8 bases fit TRBD1. Germline assignment: CDR1 SGHRS and CDR2 YFSETQ. V lost 4 bases and J lost 1; bases outside the gene matches: 2. The CDR3 has 14 residues. Drawing the rest from reference TRBV5-1 and TRBJ2-3, the complete variable domain is KAGVTQTPRYLIKTRGQQVTLSCSPISGHRSVSWYQQTPGQGLQFLFEYFSETQRNKGNFPGRFSGRQFSNSRSEMNVSTLELGDSALYLCASSAGQGTDTQYFGPGTRLTVL.

This chain uses TRBV7-6 with TRBJ2-5, with 9 bases aligning to TRBD1. CDR1 is SGHVS and CDR2 is FNYEAQ in the germline V gene. The CDR3 spans 17 residues. Trimming removed 5 bases from V and 5 bases from J; junction bases left unmatched: 15. In DNA, the CDR3 is TGTGCCAGCAGCCAGAGGGGGACAGGGTATGGCCGGGAGACCCAGTACTTC. Its translation is CASSQRGTGYGRETQYF.

DNA of the CDR3: TGTGCCAGTAGGCCCGGGACAGGGGGCCCCTCACCCCTCCACTTT. Protein product: CASRPGTGGPSPLHF. The chain uses TRBV19 and TRBJ1-6; TRBD1 matches at 12 bases. CDR1 is LNHDA, CDR2 SQIVND, per germline (reference sequence). With V trimmed by 6 bases and J by 10 bases, 7 bases remained unmatched. CDR3 size: 15 residues.

This clone has only one observation. CDR3 region: CAISGEGGNTEAFF. As DNA, the CDR3 is TGTGCCATCAGTGGGGAGGGGGGTAACACTGAAGCTTTCTTT. The V call is TRBV10-3, the J call TRBJ1-1, with a possible D match to TRBD1 (6 bases). The ends were cut back, 4 bases at V and 2 bases at J, with 11 bases in the middle. Germline CDR1 ENHRY, CDR2 SYGVKD. This CDR3 region has 14 residues.

This chain joins TRBV27 and TRBJ2-1; TRBD1 aligns across 8 bases. V shed 5 bases and J 7 bases; nucleotides not matched to a gene: 4. The germline gives CDR1 MNHEY, CDR2 SMNVEV (reference sequence). This CDR3 contains 13 residues. Written as DNA, the CDR3 is TGTGCCAGCAGTCCACGACAGGGGAATGAGCAGTTCTTC. It codes for CASSPRQGNEQFF.

This clone was seen only once. The sample holds other DNA sequences that translate to the same CDR3. CDR3: CASSLTGTGVYEQYF. The CDR3 nucleotides are TGTGCCAGCAGCTTAACCGGGACAGGGGTCTACGAGCAGTACTTC. The chain links TRBV7-9 to TRBJ2-7; 10 bases map to TRBD1. V lost 2 bases to trimming and J lost 3 bases; unmatched junction nucleotides: 4. The CDR3 totals 15 residues. Per germline, CDR1 SEHNR and CDR2 FQNEAQ (reference sequence).

The rearrangement links TRBV18 to TRBJ2-2; D is perhaps TRBD1 (5 bases). Germline CDR1 reads KGHSH; CDR2 reads LQKENI. V lost 4 bases, J lost 0 bases, and 15 bases lay in between. The CDR3 length is 17 residues. The CDR3 DNA is TGTGCCAGCTCACTGGACACCGCTCGAACGAACACCGGGGAGCTGTTTTTT. This translates into CASSLDTARTNTGELFF.

The V and J genes are TRBV4-1 and TRBJ2-7; 11 bases are a match to TRBD2. From germline, CDR1 is MGHRA and CDR2 YSYEKL. The CDR3 is 15 residues long. V shed 4 bases and J 3 bases; nucleotides not matched to a gene: 5. The CDR3, as DNA: TGCGCCAGCAGCCCAACGACTAGCGGGATCTACGAGCAGTACTTC. Translated: CASSPTTSGIYEQYF.

The CDR3 coding sequence is TGTGCCAGCTCACCTAGCGGGAGGGCCAGGAATGAGCAGTTCTTC. Translated, it gives CASSPSGRARNEQFF. The gene calls are TRBV18 and TRBJ2-1, with 11 bases matching TRBD2. V shed 3 bases and J 7 bases; nucleotides not matched to a gene: 5. CDR1 is KGHSH, CDR2 LQKENI, per germline. This CDR3 spans 15 amino acids.

The chain employs TRBV9 and TRBJ1-3; 8 positions match TRBD1. The CDR3 has 15 residues. The germline gives CDR1 SGDLS, CDR2 YYNGEE. V gave up 4 bases and J gave up 1 base; unmatched junction bases: 4. The DNA of the CDR3 is TGTGCCAGCAGCTCGACAGGGGCTTCTGGAAACACCATATATTTT. Amino acids: CASSSTGASGNTIYF.

V and J are TRBV19 and TRBJ1-2; TRBD1 aligns across 8 bases. With V trimmed by 8 bases and J by 4 bases, 9 bases remained unmatched. CDR1 and CDR2 from the germline V gene are LNHDA and SQIVND (reference sequence). This CDR3 has 14 residues. Here the CDR3 DNA reads TGTGCCAGTTCTCTAGACAGGGGACGCTATGGCTACACCTTC. Translation: CASSLDRGRYGYTF.

The chain employs TRBV4-1 and TRBJ1-5; perhaps TRBD1 as D (6 bases). The CDR3 has 19 amino acids. Germline V gene lookup returns CDR1 MGHRA and CDR2 YSYEKL. V was cut by 2 bases and J by 4 bases, with 24 bases left in between. CDR3 bases: TGCGCCAGCAGCCAATCTTCGTTGGATAGCAGGGGTCTAAATCAGCCCCAGCATTTT. This sequence encodes CASSQSSLDSRGLNQPQHF.

The chain recombines TRBV19 with TRBJ1-2; D remains ambiguous. The germline V gene encodes CDR1 LNHDA and CDR2 SQIVND (reference sequence). CDR3 size: 13 residues. Trimming took off 3 bases at V and 0 bases at J, with 5 bases between the two ends. CDR3: CASSMRSNYGYTF. The CDR3 DNA follows: TGTGCCAGTAGTATGCGGTCTAACTATGGCTACACCTTC.

The DNA of the CDR3 is TGCGCCAGCAGCCAAGATGAGGGCACCTATGGCTACACCTTC. Its translation is CASSQDEGTYGYTF. J is TRBJ1-2 and V is TRBV4-3, with unresolved D. The germline V gene encodes CDR1 LGHNA and CDR2 YSLEER. CDR3 length: 14 residues. Trimming shortened V by 0 bases and J by 4 bases, and 9 bases separated the two germline ends.

The V and J genes are TRBV7-6 and TRBJ1-6; TRBD1 is a possible D gene (6 bases). CDR1 is SGHVS, CDR2 FNYEAQ, per germline. The V and J ends lost 1 base and 11 bases respectively, with 15 bases between them. The CDR3 runs to 15 residues. CDR3 in DNA: TGTGCCAGCAGCTTAGGGAACAGGGCCGAGACACCCCTCCACTTT. Translated, it gives CASSLGNRAETPLHF.

The chain is built from TRBV3-1 (or the pseudogene TRBV3-2) and TRBJ1-1; D uncertain. V lost 1 base to trimming and J lost 1 base, with 7 bases between them. CDR1 is LGHDT and CDR2 is YNNKEL in the germline V gene (reference sequence). The CDR3 is made up of 14 amino acids. CDR3 amino acids: CASSQVAANTEAFF. The DNA of the CDR3 is TGTGCCAGCAGCCAAGTGGCGGCGAACACTGAAGCTTTCTTT.

V and J are TRBV4-3 and TRBJ1-2, with a weak D call TRBD1 (6 bases). The CDR3 sequence is 14 residues long. The V end was cut by 4 bases, the J end by 5 bases, with 14 bases between. The germline CDR1 and CDR2 sequences are LGHNA and YSLEER. The CDR3 nucleotides are TGCGCCAGCAGCCCTGGAGGCAGGGGATATGGCTACACCTTC. It encodes CASSPGGRGYGYTF.

This clone has only a few counts. The chain couples TRBV7-9 to TRBJ1-1; D may be TRBD1 (6 bases). The CDR3 is made up of 13 amino acids. Trimming removed 6 bases at V and 7 bases at J, with 15 bases between. The germline gives CDR1 SEHNR, CDR2 FQNEAQ (reference sequence). The CDR3: CASSWTDLREAFF. The CDR3 DNA sequence: TGTGCCAGCAGTTGGACAGACCTTCGTGAAGCTTTCTTT. The full variable domain, completed using reference TRBV7-9 and TRBJ1-1, is DTGVSQNPRHKITKRGQNVTFRCDPISEHNRLYWYRQTLGQGPEFLTYFQNEAQLEKSRLLSDRFSAERPKGSFSTLEIQRTEQGDSAMYLCASSWTDLREAFFGQGTRLTVV.